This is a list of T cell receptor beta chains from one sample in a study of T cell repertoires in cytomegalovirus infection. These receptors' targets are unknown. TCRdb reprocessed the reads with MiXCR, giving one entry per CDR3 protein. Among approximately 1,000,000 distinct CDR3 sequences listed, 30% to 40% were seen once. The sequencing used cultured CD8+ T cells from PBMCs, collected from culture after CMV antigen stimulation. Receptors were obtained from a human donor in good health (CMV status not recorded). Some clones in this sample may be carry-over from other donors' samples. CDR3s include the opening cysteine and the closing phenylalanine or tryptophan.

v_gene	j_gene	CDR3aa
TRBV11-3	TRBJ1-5	CASSLDLQGASNQPQHF
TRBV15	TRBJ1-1	CATSVRQGYTEAFF
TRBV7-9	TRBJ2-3	CASSLSVRSTDTQYF
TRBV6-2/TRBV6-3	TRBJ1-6	CASSVFYNSPLHF
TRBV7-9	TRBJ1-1	CANSLYGLGGERAFF
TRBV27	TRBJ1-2	CASSIAPKGYYGYTF
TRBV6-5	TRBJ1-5	CASSYSFRERNQPQHF
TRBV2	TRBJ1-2	CASRGRPGRATYGYTF
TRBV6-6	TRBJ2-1	CAGGREGGPSYNEQFF
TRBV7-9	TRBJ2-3	CASSARTGSTDTQYF
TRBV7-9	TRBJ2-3	CASSRGNTQYF
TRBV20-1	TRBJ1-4	CSAPKTDSNEKLFF
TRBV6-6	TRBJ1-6	CASSYPPGTGGVLNSPLHF
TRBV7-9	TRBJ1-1	CASSLGIGPGGTNTEAFF
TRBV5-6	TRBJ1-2	CASSLMGHSNYGYTF
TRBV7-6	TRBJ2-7	CASSPGTGDWYEQYF
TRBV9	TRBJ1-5	CASSVGADNQPQHF
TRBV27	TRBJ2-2	CASSFLRDAFAGTGELFF
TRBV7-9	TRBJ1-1	CASSLLGADTEAFF
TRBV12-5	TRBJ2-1	CASVRGDEQFF
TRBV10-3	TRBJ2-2	CAIRPGAHGELFF
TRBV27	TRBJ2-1	CASSLSRGAYYNEQFF
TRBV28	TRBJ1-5	CASSSGFGQPQHF
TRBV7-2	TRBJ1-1	CASTHPLGGLNTEAFF
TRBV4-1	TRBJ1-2	CASSPSTGHYGYTF
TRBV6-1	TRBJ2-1	CASSERRGAYNEQFF
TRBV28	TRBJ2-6	CASIGLAGGFGANVLTF
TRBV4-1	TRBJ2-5	CASSHRGSEETQYF
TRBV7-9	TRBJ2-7	CASSSTSGFYEQYF
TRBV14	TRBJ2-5	CASSQRQGEGETQYF
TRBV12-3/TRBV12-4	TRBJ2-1	CASSFTLNEQFF